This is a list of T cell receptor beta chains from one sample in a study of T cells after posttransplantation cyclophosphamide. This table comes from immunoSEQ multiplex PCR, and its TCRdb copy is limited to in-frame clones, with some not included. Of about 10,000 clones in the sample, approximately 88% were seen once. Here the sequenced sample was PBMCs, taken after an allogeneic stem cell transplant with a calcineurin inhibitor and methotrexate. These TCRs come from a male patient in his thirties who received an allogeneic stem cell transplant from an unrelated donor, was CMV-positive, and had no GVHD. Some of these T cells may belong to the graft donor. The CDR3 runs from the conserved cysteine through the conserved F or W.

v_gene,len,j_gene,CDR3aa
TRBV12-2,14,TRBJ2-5,CASRDSEYQETQYF
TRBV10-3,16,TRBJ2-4,CAISDRQGLAKNIQYF
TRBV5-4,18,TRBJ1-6,CASSLRQDFPWDNSPLHF
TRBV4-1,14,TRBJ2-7,CASSQDGGSYEQYF
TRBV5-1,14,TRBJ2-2,CASTTTAGQRELFF
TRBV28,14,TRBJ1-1,CASSLGQANTEAFF
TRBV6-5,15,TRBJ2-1,CASSRTSGRASEQFF
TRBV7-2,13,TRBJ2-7,CASGSTGAYEQYF
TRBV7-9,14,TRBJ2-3,CASSLGPGTGTQYF
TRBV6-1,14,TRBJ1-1,CAGQETGMGTEAFF
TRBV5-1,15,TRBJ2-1,CASSPRSGSYNEQFF
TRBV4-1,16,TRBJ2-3,CASRHIAGERTDTQYF
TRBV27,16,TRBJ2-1,CASSLGTDVSYNEQFF
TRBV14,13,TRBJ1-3,CASRRFSGNTIYF
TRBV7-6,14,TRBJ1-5,CASSLYEGNQPQHF
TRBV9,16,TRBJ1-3,CASSPRAIDAGNTIYF
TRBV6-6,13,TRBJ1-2,CAAAGARVYGYTF
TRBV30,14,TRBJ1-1,CAWSPGLRDTEAFF
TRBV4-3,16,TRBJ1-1,CASSRGTGKRNTEAFF
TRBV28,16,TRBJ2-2,CASSLTSGGNTGELFF
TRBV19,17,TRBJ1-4,CASSIGAGWTVMRKLFF
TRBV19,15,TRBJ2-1,CASSGFSSRYNEQFF
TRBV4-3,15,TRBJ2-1,CASSQATRGYNEQFF
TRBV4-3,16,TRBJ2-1,CASSQEAQGLYNEQFF
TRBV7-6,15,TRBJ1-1,CASSLAAGGVTEAFF
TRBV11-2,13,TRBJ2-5,CASSYSSPETQYF
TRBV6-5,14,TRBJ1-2,CASSYVGGLYGYTF
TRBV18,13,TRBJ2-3,CASSPQGASTQYF
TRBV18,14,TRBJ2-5,CASSLDGQRETQYF
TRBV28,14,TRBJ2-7,CASRRTSGVYEQYF
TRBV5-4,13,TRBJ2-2,CASSRFDTGELFF
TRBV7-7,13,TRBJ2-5,CASSLGGRETQYF